This record covers a single TCR beta chain. Antigen unknown. This record belongs to a study of T cell responses to AZD1222 COVID-19 vaccine. Study-level findings and limits: Repertoires in all cases were sampled only once the peak T cell response had passed.

The germline V gene encodes CDR1 MNHEY and CDR2 SMNVEV (reference sequence). The CDR3 totals 14 residues. The V end was cut by 5 bases, the J end by 1 base, with 11 bases between. TCRdb's table, derived via immunoSEQ multiplex PCR, lists solely in-frame clones and lacks some. This table holds 100,000 to 130,000 clones, nearly 90% found once. The genes are TRBV27 and TRBJ2-5; a weak D match, TRBD1 (5 bases). The sequencing here drew on peripheral blood, taken 28 days after the second AZD1222 dose. The clonotype was recovered from an adult who received the AZD1222 COVID-19 vaccine. Written as DNA, the CDR3 is TGTGCCAGCAGTCCCGACAGAGCCCAAGAGACCCAGTACTTC. Translated: CASSPDRAQETQYF.